This is a list of T cell receptor beta chains from one sample in a study of shared clonotypes between healthy human individuals. Repertoires were generated with immunoSEQ multiplex PCR, while TCRdb's copy carries only in-frame clones and drops some. The sample holds about 1 million clones, under 80% seen once. The specimen sequenced was memory CD4+ T cells sorted from blood. The receptors shown here come from a man aged 18 to 29 in good health. Both conserved end residues are part of each CDR3. The order of the fields is D gene, J gene, V gene, CDR3 protein, CDR3 DNA. D genes are given only for firm matches.

d_gene: NA
j_gene: TRBJ1-6
v_gene: TRBV30
CDR3aa: CAWSPRGADNSPLHF
CDR3nt: TGTGCCTGGTCCCCACGGGGGGCAGATAATTCACCCCTCCACTTT

d_gene: NA
j_gene: TRBJ1-4
v_gene: TRBV2
CDR3aa: CASSRTRDMTEKLFF
CDR3nt: TGTGCCAGCAGCCGGACCCGGGACATGACTGAAAAACTGTTTTTT

d_gene: NA
j_gene: TRBJ1-6
v_gene: TRBV7-2
CDR3aa: CASSPSGRGNNSPLHF
CDR3nt: TGTGCCAGCAGTCCCAGTGGTAGGGGGAACAATTCACCCCTCCACTTT

d_gene: NA
j_gene: TRBJ2-7
v_gene: TRBV7-2
CDR3aa: CASSLGRAYEQYF
CDR3nt: TGTGCCAGCAGCTTAGGGAGGGCCTACGAGCAGTACTTC

d_gene: NA
j_gene: TRBJ2-2
v_gene: TRBV19
CDR3aa: CASTQGPTNTGELFF
CDR3nt: TGTGCCAGTACGCAAGGGCCCACGAACACCGGGGAGCTGTTTTTT

d_gene: NA
j_gene: TRBJ1-1
v_gene: TRBV11-2
CDR3aa: CASSPTGVNTEAFF
CDR3nt: TGTGCCAGCAGCCCGACAGGAGTTAACACTGAAGCTTTCTTT

d_gene: NA
j_gene: TRBJ2-7
v_gene: TRBV6-5
CDR3aa: CASSSPSSYEQYF
CDR3nt: TGTGCCAGCAGTTCTCCGAGCTCCTACGAGCAGTACTTC

d_gene: NA
j_gene: TRBJ1-6
v_gene: TRBV5-1
CDR3aa: CASSGGTDSWSNSPLHF
CDR3nt: TGCGCCAGCAGCGGAGGGACCGACTCCTGGAGTAATTCACCCCTCCACTTT

d_gene: TRBD1
j_gene: TRBJ1-5
v_gene: TRBV19
CDR3aa: CATGQGNQPQHF
CDR3nt: TGTGCCACGGGACAGGGCAATCAGCCCCAGCATTTT

d_gene: TRBD1
j_gene: TRBJ2-7
v_gene: TRBV9
CDR3aa: CASSVGSGGRYEQYF
CDR3nt: TGTGCCAGCAGCGTAGGGTCAGGGGGCCGGTACGAGCAGTACTTC

d_gene: TRBD1
j_gene: TRBJ2-2
v_gene: TRBV13
CDR3aa: CASSPRRGGNTGELFF
CDR3nt: TGTGCCAGCAGCCCGAGAAGAGGGGGCAACACCGGGGAGCTGTTTTTT

d_gene: TRBD1
j_gene: TRBJ2-5
v_gene: TRBV7-2
CDR3aa: CASSYRQGQGETQYF
CDR3nt: TGTGCCAGCAGCTATAGACAGGGGCAGGGAGAGACCCAGTACTTC

d_gene: NA
j_gene: TRBJ1-5
v_gene: TRBV19
CDR3aa: CASSKNQGEGNQPQHF
CDR3nt: TGTGCCAGTAGTAAGAACCAGGGAGAGGGCAATCAGCCCCAGCATTTT

d_gene: NA
j_gene: TRBJ2-1
v_gene: TRBV6-6
CDR3aa: CASRKGTPPGDEQFF
CDR3nt: TGTGCCAGCAGGAAGGGGACCCCTCCAGGCGATGAGCAGTTCTTC